The entry below describes one T cell receptor (beta chain). The V segment lost 5 bases and the J segment 3 bases; nucleotides outside the gene matches: 7. Germline-derived CDR1 and CDR2 are SGHTA and FQGNSA. This CDR3 spans 17 amino acids. Primers used in a second PCR of about 6 to 11 cycles were a sample-barcoded 5' primer and a J-beta primer mix. Each CDR3 protein gets one entry after TCRdb re-called the 5' RACE reads with MiXCR. The top ten clones hold less than 15% of a sample with hundreds of thousands of distinct CDR3 sequences, approximately 52% of them seen once. The data were taken from a study of blood T cells in healthy people across ages.

The sequencing sample was made of blood. V gene TRBV7-2 combines with J gene TRBJ2-1, with TRBD2 matching 13 bases. This receptor was obtained from an elderly woman in good health. CDR3 DNA: TGTGCCAGCAGCCAAGGGGGACTAGCGGGAATCTACAATGAGCAGTTCTTC. It translates to CASSQGGLAGIYNEQFF. Supplemented by reference TRBV7-2 and TRBJ2-1, the full variable domain reads GAGVSQSPSNKVTEKGKDVELRCDPISGHTALYWYRQSLGQGLEFLIYFQGNSAPDKSGLPSDRFSAERTGGSVSTLTIQRTQQEDSAVYLCASSQGGLAGIYNEQFFGPGTRLTVL.